These 18 T cell receptor beta chains share one sample of origin, sequenced in a study of blood T cell repertoires in COVID-19. Method: immunoSEQ multiplex PCR; TCRdb's copy keeps in-frame clones and lacks some. The table shows about 370,000 clones, with approximately 90% occurring only once. Sequenced material: PBMCs or T cells enriched from blood (not recorded which). These receptors all stem from a man aged 18 to 30 who had recovered from COVID-19.

The V and J genes are TRBV20-1 and TRBJ1-5; possibly TRBD1 for D (6 bases). Trimming removed 3 bases at V and 1 base at J, with 10 bases between. Germline-derived CDR1 and CDR2 are DFQATT and SNEGSKA (reference sequence). CDR3 length: 14 amino acids. CDR3 region: CSASGRGSNQPQHF. The CDR3, as DNA: TGCAGTGCTAGTGGCAGGGGCAGCAATCAGCCCCAGCATTTT.

The gene calls are TRBV4-1 and TRBJ2-2, with D unresolved. V dropped 0 bases and J dropped 7 bases, with 6 bases sitting between them. The CDR3 contains 13 residues. The germline V gene has CDR1 MGHRA and CDR2 YSYEKL. CDR3 coding DNA: TGCGCCAGCAGCCAAGATGCGATCGGGGAGCTGTTTTTT. Protein product: CASSQDAIGELFF.

The chain couples TRBV9 to TRBJ1-1; 12 bases match TRBD1. CDR3 size: 15 residues. Germline V lookup: CDR1 SGDLS, CDR2 YYNGEE. The V gene end was trimmed by 3 bases and the J gene end by 3 bases; junction bases not matched to a gene: 3. Here the CDR3 reads CASSAGQGADTEAFF. The DNA for the CDR3 is TGTGCCAGCAGCGCGGGACAGGGGGCGGACACTGAAGCTTTCTTT.

This clone has a single count. The V gene is TRBV24-1, the J gene TRBJ1-2, with 8 bases aligning to TRBD1. CDR3 size: 16 residues. Germline-derived CDR1 and CDR2 are KGHDR and SFDVKD. The V and J ends lost 2 bases and 5 bases, in that order; junction bases with no gene match: 9. The CDR3 DNA is TGTGCCACCAGTGATTCGCGGGACAGGCGAAAATATGGCTACACCTTC. Translation gives CATSDSRDRRKYGYTF.

V usage is TRBV27 and J usage is TRBJ1-5, with no clear D. The CDR3 covers 14 residues. With 3 bases removed from V and 3 bases from J, the gap between germline ends came to 9 bases. From germline, CDR1 is MNHEY and CDR2 SMNVEV (reference sequence). CDR3 DNA: TGTGCCAGCAGTTTGAAGGGAGCCAATCAGCCCCAGCATTTT. Protein product: CASSLKGANQPQHF.

This chain joins TRBV28 and TRBJ1-1, with D tentatively TRBD1 (5 bases). CDR3 length: 15 amino acids. CDR1 is MDHEN, CDR2 SYDVKM, per germline. V was trimmed by 5 bases and J by 1 base, leaving 14 bases between them. The CDR3 DNA follows: TGTGCCAGCAGTCCTCAGGGCGGCGGGAACACTGAAGCTTTCTTT. This sequence encodes CASSPQGGGNTEAFF.

The chain links TRBV7-6 to TRBJ2-5; 8 nucleotides line up with TRBD2. This CDR3 is built from 16 residues. Looked up from germline, CDR1 is SGHVS and CDR2 is FNYEAQ. The V gene end was trimmed by 2 bases and the J gene end by 2 bases; junction bases not matched to a gene: 7. The CDR3 loop reads CASSLMGGRRQETQYF. The CDR3 coding sequence is TGTGCCAGCAGCTTAATGGGCGGGAGGCGACAAGAGACCCAGTACTTC.

For the CDR3, the DNA is TGTGCCAGCAGCCAAGTCTCGGACAGGGGCTCTGGGGCCAACGTCCTGACTTTC. This encodes CASSQVSDRGSGANVLTF. The chain carries TRBV4-2 and TRBJ2-6; TRBD1 matches at 9 bases. The V segment lost 1 base and the J segment 0 bases; nucleotides outside the gene matches: 4. From germline, CDR1 is LGHNA and CDR2 YNFKEQ. CDR3 length: 18 residues.

The rearrangement links TRBV9 to TRBJ1-1; no firm D call. Germline V gene lookup returns CDR1 SGDLS and CDR2 YYNGEE. V lost 1 base and J lost 0, with 25 bases in between. The CDR3 spans 20 residues. This chain's CDR3 is CASSVMPRIGVTTLNTEAFF. In nucleotides, the CDR3 is TGTGCCAGCAGCGTAATGCCGAGGATAGGTGTAACTACCTTGAACACTGAAGCTTTCTTT.

CDR3 sequence reads: CASSQDYLGLAASYEQYF. The CDR3 DNA sequence: TGCGCCAGCAGCCAAGACTACTTAGGGCTAGCGGCTTCCTACGAGCAGTACTTC. The chain has TRBV4-3 and TRBJ2-7, with TRBD2 matching over 7 bases. The germline V gene has CDR1 LGHNA and CDR2 YSLEER. The V gene end was trimmed by 0 bases and the J gene end by 1 base; junction bases not matched to a gene: 12. The CDR3 covers 18 residues.

The rearrangement joins TRBV6-5 to TRBJ2-2, with 7 bases fitting TRBD1. The CDR3 extends over 15 amino acids. Germline V gene sequence: CDR1 MNHEY, CDR2 SVGAGI. The V and J ends lost 6 bases and 5 bases, in that order; junction bases with no gene match: 9. Here the CDR3 DNA reads TGTGCCAGCAGGGGTGTGAGGGGGCCTACCGGGGAGCTGTTTTTT. It yields the protein CASRGVRGPTGELFF.

The chain carries TRBV29-1 and TRBJ2-3; D is perhaps TRBD2 (6 bases). The CDR3 extends over 13 amino acids. V was pared by 4 bases and J by 7 bases, with 15 bases between. Germline CDR1 is SQVTM and CDR2 is ANQGSEA. The CDR3 DNA sequence: TGCAGCGTTGGTGGGACTCCCTGGCATACGCAGTATTTT. Its translation is CSVGGTPWHTQYF.

In nucleotides, the CDR3 is TGTGCCAGCAACCAACAGGGTGGATCACCCCTCCACTTT. This encodes CASNQQGGSPLHF. The J gene is TRBJ1-6, the V gene TRBV11-2; weak D call: TRBD1 (6 bases). Trimming removed 7 bases at V and 10 bases at J, with 14 bases between. The CDR3 has 13 residues. Germline CDR1 reads SGHAT; CDR2 reads FQNNGV.

The J gene is TRBJ2-7, the V gene TRBV5-5; 8 bases are shared with TRBD1. CDR3 length: 15 amino acids. Trimming removed 3 bases from V and 0 bases from J; junction bases left unmatched: 5. In germline, CDR1 is SGHKS, CDR2 YYEKEE (reference sequence). The CDR3 is CASSSPDRDSYEQYF. CDR3 coding DNA: TGTGCCAGCAGCTCCCCGGACAGGGACTCCTACGAGCAGTACTTC.

The chain couples TRBV30 to TRBJ1-5; a weak D match, TRBD1 (5 bases). Trimming took off 2 bases at V and 3 bases at J, with 8 bases between the two ends. CDR1 and CDR2 (germline): GTSNPN, SVGIG (reference sequence). CDR3 size: 13 residues. In DNA form, the CDR3 reads TGTGCCTGGAGTCCAGGGCTCAATCAGCCCCAGCATTTT. Translated, it gives CAWSPGLNQPQHF. Full variable domain (remainder filled in from reference TRBV30 and TRBJ1-5): SQTIHQWPATLVQPVGSPLSLECTVEGTSNPNLYWYRQAAGRGLQLLFYSVGIGQISSEVPQNLSASRPQDRQFILSSKKLLLSDSGFYLCAWSPGLNQPQHFGDGTRLSIL.

The chain links TRBV15 to TRBJ2-7, with 10 bases aligning to TRBD1. The J segment lost 6 bases and the V segment lost 1 base, leaving 9 bases of the junction unmatched. The CDR3 has 16 amino acids. Germline CDR1 reads LNHNV; CDR2 reads YYDKDF (reference sequence). DNA for the CDR3: TGTGCCACCAGCAGAGCAAACCGGGACAGGGGAGCCGAGCAGTACTTC. Encoded protein: CATSRANRDRGAEQYF. The whole variable domain, filled in from reference TRBV15 and TRBJ2-7, reads DAMVIQNPRYQVTQFGKPVTLSCSQTLNHNVMYWYQQKSSQAPKLLFHYYDKDFNNEADTPDNFQSRRPNTSFCFLDIRSPGLGDTAMYLCATSRANRDRGAEQYFGPGTRLTVT.

This chain uses TRBV7-6 with TRBJ2-3; perhaps TRBD2 as D (5 bases). This CDR3 region has 14 residues. V gave up 5 bases and J gave up 5 bases, with 14 bases separating them. Germline loops: CDR1 SGHVS, CDR2 FNYEAQ. CDR3 DNA: TGTGCCAGCAGCCCAAGGGCCGCGGGAGATACGCAGTATTTT. Translation: CASSPRAAGDTQYF.

The V call is TRBV5-1, the J call TRBJ1-5; 8 nucleotides match TRBD1. The germline gives CDR1 SGHRS, CDR2 YFSETQ. Unmatched junction bases numbered 6, after V lost 2 bases and J lost 8 bases. The length of the CDR3 is 14 residues. In nucleotides, the CDR3 is TGCGCCAGCAGCTTCGGGACAGGAAGAGAGCCCCAGCATTTT. Translating gives CASSFGTGREPQHF.